The subject of this entry is one T cell receptor beta chain. Libraries were prepared by immunoSEQ multiplex PCR; TCRdb keeps only in-frame clonotypes and omits some of them. This table has 63,000 or so clones, about 85% appearing once. This sample was taken from a study of T cell responses to AZD1222 COVID-19 vaccine. This CDR3 has 14 residues. Germline assignment: CDR1 SGHRS and CDR2 YFSETQ. Trimming stripped 3 bases from V and 4 bases from J, with 13 bases between. The chain links TRBV5-1 to TRBJ1-1, with D unresolved. The receptor was derived from an adult in good health. This specimen consisted of peripheral blood, obtained on day 0 of AZD1222 vaccination. The DNA of the CDR3 is TGCGCCAGCAGCTCTATTAGGTCAGGCACTGAAGCTTTCTTT. This gives the protein CASSSIRSGTEAFF.